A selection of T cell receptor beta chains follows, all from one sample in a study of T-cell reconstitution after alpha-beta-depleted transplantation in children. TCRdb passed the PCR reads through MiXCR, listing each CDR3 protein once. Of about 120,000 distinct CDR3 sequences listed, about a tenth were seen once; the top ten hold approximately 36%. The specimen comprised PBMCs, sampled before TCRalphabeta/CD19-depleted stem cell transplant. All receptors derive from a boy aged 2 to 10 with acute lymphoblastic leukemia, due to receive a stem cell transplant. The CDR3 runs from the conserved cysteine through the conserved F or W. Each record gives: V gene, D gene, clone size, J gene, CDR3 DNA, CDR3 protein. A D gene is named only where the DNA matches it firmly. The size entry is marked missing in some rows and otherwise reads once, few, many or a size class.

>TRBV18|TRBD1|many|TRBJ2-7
TGTGCCAGCTCACCCCCCACGGGACAGGGGTGGTACGAGCAGTACTTC
CASSPPTGQGWYEQYF
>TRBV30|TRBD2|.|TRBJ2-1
TGTGCCTGGACCATGGGGGGGAGCGCGAATGAGCAGTTCTTC
CAWTMGGSANEQFF
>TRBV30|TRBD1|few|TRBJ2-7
TGTGCCTGCTCGACAGGGGGCAAGGCGGTCTACGAGCAGTACTTC
CACSTGGKAVYEQYF
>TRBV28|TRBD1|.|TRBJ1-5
TGTGCCAGCAGTACCTCGGGACAGGGCAATCAGCCCCAGCATTTT
CASSTSGQGNQPQHF
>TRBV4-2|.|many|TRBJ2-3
TGTGCCAGCAGCCAAGACGGGAACACAGATACGCAGTATTTT
CASSQDGNTDTQYF
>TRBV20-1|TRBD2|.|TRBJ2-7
TGCAGTGCTAGAGGGCCCGGACTAGCGGGAGTCTACGAGCAGTACTTC
CSARGPGLAGVYEQYF
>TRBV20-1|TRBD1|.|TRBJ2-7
TGCAGTGCCTGGACAGGGGACGAGCAGTACTTC
CSAWTGDEQYF
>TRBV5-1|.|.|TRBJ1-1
TGCGCCAGCAGCTTGATGAGAGGTGGGCACACTGAAGCTTTCTTT
CASSLMRGGHTEAFF
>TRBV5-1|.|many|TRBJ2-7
TGCGCCAGCAGCCTAGACCCAACGCCCTACGAGCAGTACTTC
CASSLDPTPYEQYF
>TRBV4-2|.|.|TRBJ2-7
TGTGCCAGCAGCCAGGGGCAGGTAAGCTCCTACGAGCAGTACTTC
CASSQGQVSSYEQYF
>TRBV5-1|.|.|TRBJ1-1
TGCGCCAGCAGCTCGGGGGACCGGAACTCTGAAGCTTTCTTT
CASSSGDRNSEAFF
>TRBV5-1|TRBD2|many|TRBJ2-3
TGCGCCAGCAGCCCGGGACTAGCGGCCAACCTCACAGATACGCAGTATTTT
CASSPGLAANLTDTQYF
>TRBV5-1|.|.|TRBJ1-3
TGCGCCAGCAGCTTGGAGGGGGTCCTCTCTGGAAACACCATATATTTT
CASSLEGVLSGNTIYF
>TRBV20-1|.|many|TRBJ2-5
TGCAGTTCGACTTCTGGAGAGACCCAGTACTTC
CSSTSGETQYF
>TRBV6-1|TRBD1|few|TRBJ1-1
TGTGCCAGCAGTGCCCAGGGGGGACGCTCTGAAGCTTTCTTT
CASSAQGGRSEAFF
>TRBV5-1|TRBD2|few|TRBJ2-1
TGCGCCAGCAGCTTGGAGACTAGCGGGACACCCAATGAGCAGTTCTTC
CASSLETSGTPNEQFF
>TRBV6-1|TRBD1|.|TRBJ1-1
TGTGCCAGCAGTGAAGCTTCAACCAGGGGGCGGGCTGAAGCTTTCTTT
CASSEASTRGRAEAFF